These T cell receptor beta chains were read from a single sample in a study of regulatory T cells in long-lasting Graves disease. TCRdb processed the multiplex PCR reads anew with MiXCR; each CDR3 protein has one entry. The sample carries approximately 470,000 distinct CDR3 sequences, about a sixth recorded once. Another study also made use of these data, one on T cells in Graves' hyperthyroidism and ophthalmopathy.

Specimen: peripheral blood mononuclear cells (PBMCs), collected at new diagnosis, from a patient treated with antithyroid drugs. The receptors originated from a man aged 40-49 years with Graves disease. Both conserved end residues are part of each CDR3. D genes are given only for firm matches. Clone size is not always given. Where it is, it says once, few, many or a class for expanded clones.

>few|-|TRBV29-1|TRBJ1-6
TGCAGCGTAGCCACCGGGGCGAATAATTCACCCCTCCACTTT
CSVATGANNSPLHF
>many|TRBD2|TRBV12-3/TRBV12-4|TRBJ2-3
TGTGCCAGCAGTACGACTAGCGCCATCACAGATACGCAGTATTTT
CASSTTSAITDTQYF
>many|-|TRBV28|TRBJ2-7
TGTGCCAGCACCGCGCGGAGGACTTGGAGCTCCTACGAGCAGTACTTC
CASTARRTWSSYEQYF
>many|-|TRBV4-1|TRBJ2-7
TGCGCCAGCAGCCGATGGGTGGGCGAGCAGTACTTC
CASSRWVGEQYF
>once|TRBD1|TRBV20-1|TRBJ2-5
TGCAGTGCCCGCGGACAGGGGAGAGAGGCCCAGTACTTC
CSARGQGREAQYF
>many|TRBD1|TRBV11-2|TRBJ2-5
TGTGCCAGCAGTTACGGACAGGGCCTTGGAGAAGAGACCCAGTACTTC
CASSYGQGLGEETQYF
>many|TRBD1|TRBV29-1|TRBJ2-5
TGCAGCGTGGGGCAGGGGGCTGAAGAGACCCAGTACTTC
CSVGQGAEETQYF
>-|-|TRBV11-3|TRBJ2-7
TGTGCCAGCACTGGGGAGCGGAGCTCCTACGAGCAGTACTTC
CASTGERSSYEQYF
>many|TRBD2|TRBV27|TRBJ2-1
TGTGCCAGCAGAACTAGCGGGAGGGGCAATGAGCAGTTCTTC
CASRTSGRGNEQFF
>few|TRBD1|TRBV3-1|TRBJ2-7
TGTGCCAGCAGCCAACCGGGACAGGGGTACAACGAGCAGTACTTC
CASSQPGQGYNEQYF
>many|TRBD1|TRBV2|TRBJ2-1
TGTGCCAGCATCCCGGGACAGGGATACAATGAGCAGTTCTTC
CASIPGQGYNEQFF
>many|-|TRBV30|TRBJ1-1
TGTGCCTGCTTAATAGCGGGGGACACTGAAGCTTTCTTT
CACLIAGDTEAFF
>many|TRBD2|TRBV6-1|TRBJ2-1
TGTGCCAGCAGTGACCTAGCGGGTTACTCCTACAATGAGCAGTTCTTC
CASSDLAGYSYNEQFF
>-|-|TRBV25-1|TRBJ2-7
TGTGCCAGCAGCGAACCGGGGACATCGGCCTACGAGCAGTACTTC
CASSEPGTSAYEQYF
>few|-|TRBV3-1|TRBJ2-5
TGTGCCAGCAGCCAAGACCAGAGGTACCAAGAGACCCAGTACTTC
CASSQDQRYQETQYF
>-|-|TRBV28|TRBJ2-1
TGTGCCAGCAAAAAGGGACAGGGACTAGGTGAGCAGTTCTTC
CASKKGQGLGEQFF
>few|-|TRBV29-1|TRBJ2-7
TGCAGCGCCGTTAGCGGTATTACCTACGAGCAGTACTTC
CSAVSGITYEQYF
>-|TRBD2|TRBV2|TRBJ2-7
TGTGCCAGCAGTGCAGAGGGGACTAGCGGGACCTACGAGCAGTACTTC
CASSAEGTSGTYEQYF
>few|-|TRBV12-3/TRBV12-4|TRBJ2-7
TGTGCCAGCAGTTTAAAGGGTATAGGCGAGCAGTACTTC
CASSLKGIGEQYF
>many|TRBD1|TRBV24-1|TRBJ2-3
TGTGCCACCAGCCGGGACAGGCGAGATACGCAGTATTTT
CATSRDRRDTQYF
>-|TRBD1|TRBV5-6|TRBJ1-5
TGTGCCAGCAGCTTGGTGGGACAGGGGGCTAGTCAGCCCCAGCATTTT
CASSLVGQGASQPQHF
>few|TRBD2|TRBV20-1|TRBJ2-2
TGCAGTGCTACTAGCGGGAGGGCCAGGTCCGGGGAGCTGTTTTTT
CSATSGRARSGELFF
>-|-|TRBV20-1|TRBJ2-2
TGCAGTGCCCTACAGGTTTTATCCGGGGAGCTGTTTTTT
CSALQVLSGELFF
>-|TRBD2|TRBV2|TRBJ2-1
TGTGCCAGCAGTGGTATGGGGACTAGCGTAGATGAGCAGTTCTTC
CASSGMGTSVDEQFF
>few|TRBD2|TRBV5-4|TRBJ2-1
TGTGCCAGCAGCTTGGCCGTGACTAGCGGGAGTAATGAGCAGTTCTTC
CASSLAVTSGSNEQFF
>-|-|TRBV29-1|TRBJ1-4
TGCAGCGTTGATCAGGGTGGTGAAAAACTGTTTTTT
CSVDQGGEKLFF
>-|TRBD2|TRBV28|TRBJ2-2
TGTGCCAGCAGTTCTCTCAGCGGGAGAAGCCCCACCGGGGAGCTGTTTTTT
CASSSLSGRSPTGELFF